This T cell receptor beta chain appears in the sequencing data of a study of cytomegalovirus exposure and HLA in healthy donors (dated by TCRdb to the late 2010s). For the study in its entirety: An earlier analysis of under 600 of the donors reported 250 to 350 Gb of sequence data and 117 million unique TCR beta sequences from about 179 million T cells. An early release that covered around 590 HLA-typed donors contained approximately 320 gigabases of sequencing data and approximately 85 million unique TCR sequences. Of the 350 to 450 genotyped donors, over 80% were placed in the genetic ancestry cluster associated with self-reported Caucasian donors. The study was designed to test whether signatures of past pathogen exposure could be identified by cataloging public T cell receptors. The T cell repertoires of 550 to 850 subjects were profiled by immunosequencing and related to cytomegalovirus serostatus. Along with the approximately 620-subject first cohort, a separate validation cohort of over a hundred different subjects was used. The study combined high-throughput TCR immunosequencing, statistical association of individual TCRs with disease status, and machine learning to predict cytomegalovirus infection status. A later analysis re-analyzed previously published TCR beta repertoires from roughly 690 donors and added high-resolution HLA genotyping to study TCR occurrence patterns. Rather than using new phenotypic data, the later analysis identified candidate immune exposures from TCR beta sequences and from how often those sequences occurred across donors. To decide whether each TCR beta V gene segment behaved as functional or pseudogenic, an earlier analysis of some 570 of the donors relied on high-throughput TCR beta sequencing. Donor age, sex, ethnicity and CMV serostatus were collected together with the repertoire data. A later genetic analysis used genome-wide SNP genotypes for about three fifths of the roughly 700 donors, treating that subset as a discovery cohort. Every repertoire in the discovery cohort had been generated on one and the same sequencing platform. Class I and class II HLA loci were covered by the typing at four-digit resolution. Typing coverage differed by locus: A, B, C, DRB1 and DQB1 were typed in roughly 620-630 donors, DQA1 in 500 to 550, DPA1 in some 600, and DPB1 in 472. Five DR-DQ haplotypes were treated as single units for association and clustering because of strong linkage in the cohort. Across about 370 genotyped donors of the cohort, an average of roughly 250,000 unique TCR beta nucleotide sequences per donor were sequenced, and about a sixth of those sequences were non-productive.

CDR1 and CDR2 are read off the germline V gene (reference sequence) as LNHNV and YYDKDF. At the junction V is shortened by 4 bases and J by 5 bases; bases outside the gene matches: 7. Including cysteine and phenylalanine, the CDR3 has 15 amino acids. CDR3 DNA only is kept here, 45 bases in frame from base 1. Receptor amplification or capture employed the immunoSEQ multiplex PCR assay. The multiplex PCR relied on a mix of 60 forward primers for TCR Vbeta segments and 13 reverse primers for TCR Jbeta segments. The CDR3 region of rearranged TCR beta genes was amplified from genomic DNA by a multiplex PCR assay. The amplified TCR beta libraries were sequenced on the Illumina HiSeq System as 87-base-pair reads. The study's own analysis went as follows. A later analysis tallied 75 million to 95 million unique TCR beta chains across the 700 or so repertoires, and about 10 million of those chains were shared by two or more donors. Raw reads were error-corrected and collapsed into unique sequences by a nearest-neighbor algorithm in which closely related sequences were merged to remove PCR and sequencing errors. To assign V, D and J gene segments, CDR3 sequences were aligned to IMGT reference sequences. For a sequence to be retained, at least a six-nucleotide match to both a V gene segment and a J gene segment was required. A rearrangement counted as productive if the CDR3 had no stop codons and remained in frame with V and J, and every other rearrangement counted as non-productive. Following IMGT convention, CDR3 was defined as the stretch from the second conserved V-encoded cysteine up to the conserved J-encoded phenylalanine. The earlier analysis of 587 of the donors excluded any sequence lacking an unambiguous match to a single V gene segment. An earlier analysis of 587 of the donors called V segments functional above 56.7% productive rearrangements and segregating when the between-donor standard deviation exceeded 5%. A statistical classification framework was built to diagnose cytomegalovirus status from the catalog of TCR beta chain sequences. V and J gene assignment, in a later analysis, came from comparing TCR nucleotide sequences with IMGT/GENE-DB human TR gene sequences. A later analysis assigned CDR3 sequences and most-parsimonious VDJ recombination scenarios with the TCRdist pipeline. In a later analysis, each TCR beta chain was defined by its CDR3 amino acid sequence together with its V-gene family, and reads without a unique V-gene family were excluded. To address suspected cross-contamination and a sequencing artifact, a later analysis removed 592 highly shared, low-generation-probability nucleotide sequences. In a later analysis, a clonal expansion index was calculated for each public chain from normalized within-repertoire ranks of inferred template counts. Generation probabilities in a later analysis came from a VDJ recombination model fitted to out-of-frame rearrangements, and those results were checked against IGoR. Hypergeometric tests were used in a later analysis to score TCR-TCR, TCR-HLA and TCR-CMV co-occurrence, with a repertoire-size bias correction applied to the TCR pairs. False discovery rates were estimated in a later analysis by permuting HLA or CMV assignments 20 times. In a later analysis, co-occurring TCRs were grouped using DBSCAN, with TCRdist sequence similarity added in when clustering inside HLA-allele-positive subsets. Repertoires with fewer than 30,000 or more than 120,000 public chains were left out of co-occurrence clustering, as were a handful of repertoires with anomalous nucleotide sharing. TCRdb provides this immuneACCESS table in a form limited to in-frame rearrangements. Some clones are lacking; in checked studies, under half of them reflect an unresolved V gene, and why the rest are absent is not known. The V and J calls and the clone size are those of that table, but D and trimming were determined from the DNA. Present in this sample are 100,000 to 150,000 clones, roughly three quarters of which were seen just once. The top ten clonotypes cover over 0.9% of the sample.

The cohort was made up of about 610 healthy bone marrow donors. At the time of sampling, all cohort members were nominally healthy, though unrecorded immune exposures were likely present. The donor tested CMV seronegative and was one of the 352 seronegative cohort members. Every donor gave a peripheral blood sample, and the peripheral blood mononuclear cells from that sample were used for TCR beta sequencing. The Qiagen DNeasy Blood Extraction Kit was used to extract genomic DNA from the blood cell samples. Paper-wide results and their limitations: Strong co-occurrence of HLA alleles, especially DR and DQ, made assigning TCR associations to individual alleles difficult. Some IMGT-functional V segments, including TRBV6-2 and TRBV6-3, could not be told apart with the 87-base-pair reads, so those segments were excluded. In a later genetic analysis, a missense DCLRE1C variant was associated with V-gene and J-gene trimming of TCR beta chains, and the association was replicated in an independent cohort. According to a later genetic analysis, donors in an Asian-associated ancestry cluster had fewer N-insertions in productive TCRs than the approximately 670-donor mean. A further reported finding was that TCR beta sequences accurately predicted the HLA-A and HLA-B alleles for most subjects in the first cohort. In a later analysis, most CMV-associated TCR beta chains were found to appear HLA-restricted, with HLA associations seemingly driven largely by CMV exposure. According to a later analysis, TCR association rates differed among HLA loci, with DRB1 alleles showing the most associated TCRs and HLA-C alleles showing the fewest. The earlier analysis of approximately 560 of the donors excluded roughly 17 rarely observed V segments, including chromosome 9 orphons, because counts were too low. Presence/absence analyses assumed roughly uniform sequencing depth across donors, an assumption that may not hold. The sequencing pipeline was judged likely to have produced a cluster of highly shared sequence variants as a technical artifact. Only TCR beta chains were sequenced in this cohort, and the absence of alpha or paired-chain data limited detectable features. The authors suggested that the approach could potentially be generalized to other disease states and immunological phenotypes. The classifier was reported to diagnose cytomegalovirus status with high specificity and sensitivity in both the original and validation cohorts. In a later analysis, several top co-occurrence clusters were reported to appear linked to parvovirus B19, influenza, CMV and Epstein-Barr virus. Across donors, most TCR sequences were observed very rarely, whereas some public TCRs were present in many individuals. A few of the identified cytomegalovirus-associated TCR beta chains were confirmed in vitro to be specific for cytomegalovirus antigens. In a later analysis, around 15,000 TCR beta sequences were associated with specific HLA alleles at a false discovery rate of 0.05. The only immune exposure information available for the cohort was CMV serostatus. In an earlier analysis of some 640 of the donors, most TCR beta V segments were observed in productive rearrangements about 90% or about 30% of the time, broadly matching IMGT annotations. A later analysis found that HLA-associated TCR beta chains were more clonally expanded and had lower generation probabilities than equally common non-associated chains. A total of fewer than 200 TCR beta chains were listed by the study as associated with cytomegalovirus. Because some donors lacked HLA typing at each locus, the association tests relied only on the typed subset. Linkage disequilibrium might explain the correlated functional status among segregating V segments, but an unknown experimental factor could not be ruled out.

As concerns this clone: There is no known antigen for this receptor. No base-level quality is on record; no much larger clone is a single base apart.

The clonotype comes from a woman aged 60-70 years in good health and CMV-seronegative. The sequence joins TRBV15 to TRBJ1-4; 7 junctional bases match TRBD1. The sample consisted of PBMCs. The encoded CDR3 is CATSTRTGKNEKLFF. The DNA reads TGTGCCACCAGCACCCGGACAGGAAAAAATGAAAAACTGTTTTTT. Reference TRBV15 and TRBJ1-4 proteins supply the regions before and after the CDR3; the full variable domain is: DAMVIQNPRYQVTQFGKPVTLSCSQTLNHNVMYWYQQKSSQAPKLLFHYYDKDFNNEADTPDNFQSRRPNTSFCFLDIRSPGLGDTAMYLCATSTRTGKNEKLFFGSGTQLSVL.